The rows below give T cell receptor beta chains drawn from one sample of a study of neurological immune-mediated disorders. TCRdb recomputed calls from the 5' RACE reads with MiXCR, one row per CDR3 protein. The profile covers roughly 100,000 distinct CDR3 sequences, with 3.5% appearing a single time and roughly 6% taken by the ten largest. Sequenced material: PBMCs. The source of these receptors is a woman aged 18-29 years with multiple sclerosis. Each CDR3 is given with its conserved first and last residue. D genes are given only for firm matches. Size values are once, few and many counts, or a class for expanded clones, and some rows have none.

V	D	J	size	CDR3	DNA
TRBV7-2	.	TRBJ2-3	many	CASSLVVPSDTQYF	TGTGCCAGCAGCTTAGTGGTTCCATCAGATACGCAGTATTTT
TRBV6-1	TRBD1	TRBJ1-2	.	CASRAGQGIGYTF	TGTGCCAGCAGGGCGGGACAGGGGATTGGCTACACCTTC
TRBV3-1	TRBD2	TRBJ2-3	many	CASSPLGLAGSGTQYF	TGTGCCAGCAGCCCCCTGGGACTAGCGGGATCGGGTACGCAGTATTTT
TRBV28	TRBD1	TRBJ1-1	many	CASSPHRGGAEAFF	TGTGCCAGCAGTCCGCACAGGGGGGGGGCTGAAGCTTTCTTT
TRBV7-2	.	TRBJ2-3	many	CASSLMRASGDTQYF	TGTGCCAGCAGCTTAATGAGAGCGTCGGGAGATACGCAGTATTTT
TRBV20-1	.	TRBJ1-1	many	CSARAQLNTEAFF	TGCAGTGCTAGGGCCCAGCTGAACACTGAAGCTTTCTTT
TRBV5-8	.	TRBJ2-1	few	CASGIRYEQFF	TGTGCCAGCGGGATAAGGTATGAGCAGTTCTTC
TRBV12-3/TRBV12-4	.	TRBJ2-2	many	CAMRDTGELFF	TGTGCCATGAGAGACACCGGGGAGCTGTTTTTT
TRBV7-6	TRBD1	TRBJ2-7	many	CASSAGTAREQYF	TGTGCCAGCAGCGCCGGGACAGCTCGGGAGCAGTACTTC
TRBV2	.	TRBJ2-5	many	CASSVRMGAGMKTQYF	TGTGCCAGCAGTGTTCGTATGGGGGCAGGGATGAAGACCCAGTACTTC
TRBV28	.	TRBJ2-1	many	CASGSGHLARGQFF	TGTGCCAGCGGCTCGGGACACCTTGCTCGTGGGCAGTTCTTC
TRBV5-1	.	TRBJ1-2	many	CASSLGRENTF	TGCGCCAGCAGCCTTGGTAGAGAGAACACCTTC
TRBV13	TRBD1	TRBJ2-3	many	CASSFGDRATDTQYF	TGTGCCAGCAGCTTCGGGGACAGAGCCACAGATACGCAGTATTTT
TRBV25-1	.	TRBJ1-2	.	CASSGRAEGISNYGYTF	TGTGCCAGCAGTGGACGAGCGGAGGGAATTTCTAACTATGGCTACACCTTC
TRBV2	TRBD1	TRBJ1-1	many	CASSASGQGGTEAFF	TGTGCCAGCAGCGCTTCGGGACAGGGGGGGACTGAAGCTTTCTTT
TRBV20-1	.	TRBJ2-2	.	CSAIPRGGGTGELFF	TGCAGTGCCATCCCGAGAGGGGGGGGGACCGGGGAGCTGTTTTTT
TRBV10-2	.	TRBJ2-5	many	CASRTSPAETQYF	TGCGCCAGCAGGACCTCACCCGCGGAGACCCAGTACTTC
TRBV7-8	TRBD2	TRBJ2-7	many	CASSLGGGGTSSYEQYF	TGTGCCAGCAGCTTAGGGGGGGGAGGAACGAGCTCCTACGAGCAGTACTTC
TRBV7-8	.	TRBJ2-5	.	CASSLDPDSQETQYF	TGTGCCAGCAGCTTAGACCCGGACAGTCAAGAGACCCAGTACTTC
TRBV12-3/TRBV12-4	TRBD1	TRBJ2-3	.	CASSSGQGATDTQYF	TGTGCCAGCAGCTCGGGACAGGGGGCAACAGATACGCAGTATTTT
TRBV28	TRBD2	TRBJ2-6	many	CASSVLAGGSGANVLTF	TGTGCCAGCAGTGTCCTAGCGGGAGGATCTGGGGCCAACGTCCTGACTTTC
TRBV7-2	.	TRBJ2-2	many	CASSLAANTGGELFF	TGTGCCAGCAGCTTAGCGGCGAACACCGGTGGGGAGCTGTTTTTT
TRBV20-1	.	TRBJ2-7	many	CSARSGAGRPGLVYEQYF	TGCAGTGCTAGATCGGGGGCGGGGAGGCCCGGCTTGGTCTACGAGCAGTACTTC
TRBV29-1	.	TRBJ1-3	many	CSVQGRGNTIYF	TGCAGCGTTCAGGGGCGAGGAAACACCATATATTTT
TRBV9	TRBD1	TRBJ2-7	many	CASSARDRSTYEQYF	TGTGCCAGCAGCGCTCGGGACAGATCAACCTACGAGCAGTACTTC
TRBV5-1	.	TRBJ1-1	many	CATSRAPPNTEAFF	TGCGCCACCTCTCGGGCCCCTCCGAACACTGAAGCTTTCTTT
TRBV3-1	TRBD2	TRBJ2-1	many	CASSPRTSGGKNEQFF	TGTGCCAGCAGCCCTCGAACTAGCGGGGGGAAAAATGAGCAGTTCTTC
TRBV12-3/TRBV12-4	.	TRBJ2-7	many	CASTLDTSYEQYF	TGTGCCAGCACTTTGGACACCTCCTACGAGCAGTACTTC
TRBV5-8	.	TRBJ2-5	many	CASSNDSWYQETQYF	TGTGCCAGCAGCAACGACTCATGGTACCAAGAGACCCAGTACTTC
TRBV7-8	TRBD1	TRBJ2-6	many	CASSLADRGRRGANVLTF	TGTGCCAGCAGCTTAGCGGACAGGGGGCGCCGCGGGGCCAACGTCCTGACTTTC
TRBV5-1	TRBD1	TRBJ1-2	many	CASSPPSGQLRPGYTF	TGCGCCAGCAGTCCACCCTCGGGACAGTTAAGGCCTGGCTACACCTTC
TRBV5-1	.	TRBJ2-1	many	CASSLVPDNEQFF	TGCGCCAGCAGCTTGGTCCCTGACAATGAGCAGTTCTTC
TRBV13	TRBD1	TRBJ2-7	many	CASSPGQGPTPYEQYF	TGTGCCAGCAGCCCGGGACAGGGGCCCACCCCCTACGAGCAGTACTTC
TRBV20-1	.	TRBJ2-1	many	CSAGPQRGHNEQFF	TGCAGTGCTGGCCCCCAGCGTGGGCACAATGAGCAGTTCTTC
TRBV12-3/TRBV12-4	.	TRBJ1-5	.	CASSTIYQPQHF	TGTGCCAGCAGTACTATCTATCAGCCCCAGCATTTT
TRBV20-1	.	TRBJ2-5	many	CSARPRGSGETQYF	TGCAGTGCTAGGCCCCGGGGGAGTGGAGAGACCCAGTACTTC
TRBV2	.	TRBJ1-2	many	CASSRDPVNYGYTF	TGTGCCAGCAGTAGGGACCCCGTCAACTATGGCTACACCTTC
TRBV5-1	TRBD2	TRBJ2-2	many	CASSPSSGLAGTGELFF	TGCGCCAGCAGCCCGAGTTCGGGACTAGCGGGAACCGGGGAGCTGTTTTTT